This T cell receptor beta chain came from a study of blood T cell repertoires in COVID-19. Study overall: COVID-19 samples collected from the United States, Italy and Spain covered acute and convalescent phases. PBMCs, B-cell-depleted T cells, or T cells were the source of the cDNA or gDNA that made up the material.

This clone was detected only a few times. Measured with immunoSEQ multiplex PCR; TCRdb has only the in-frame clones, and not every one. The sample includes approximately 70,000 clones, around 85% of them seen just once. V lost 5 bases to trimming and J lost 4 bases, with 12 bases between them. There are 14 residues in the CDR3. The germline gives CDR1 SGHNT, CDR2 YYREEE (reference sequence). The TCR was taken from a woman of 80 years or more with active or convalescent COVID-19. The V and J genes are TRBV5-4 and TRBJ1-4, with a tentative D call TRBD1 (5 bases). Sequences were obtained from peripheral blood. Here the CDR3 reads CASSFGGNNEKLFF. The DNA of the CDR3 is TGTGCCAGCAGTTTCGGGGGTAATAATGAAAAACTGTTTTTT.